These 21 T cell receptor beta chains were all obtained from the same sample, sequenced in a study of PD-L1 blockade in urothelial cancer. Time point specified: pretreatment peripheral blood. Measured with immunoSEQ multiplex PCR; TCRdb has only the in-frame clones, and not every one. The sample gives approximately 79,000 clones, around four fifths of which show up once; approximately 6.7% is in the top ten. The sequenced sample was PBMCs, obtained around atezolizumab (anti-PD-L1) treatment. Receptor source: a man in his forties with urothelial cancer.

The V call is TRBV13, the J call TRBJ1-3; D is perhaps TRBD1 (6 bases). Germline loops: CDR1 PRHDT, CDR2 FYEKMQ (reference sequence). The CDR3 consists of 18 residues. Trimming took 2 bases from V and 3 from J, leaving 20 bases between them. This chain's CDR3 is CASSLPTGTSALGNTIYF. CDR3 coding DNA: TGTGCCAGCAGCTTACCGACAGGAACATCAGCTCTTGGAAACACCATATATTTT.

The chain employs TRBV18 and TRBJ1-2; 7 nucleotides match TRBD1. Losses at the gene ends were 6 bases for V and 4 bases for J; bases not matched to a gene: 11. The germline V gene has CDR1 KGHSH and CDR2 LQKENI. This CDR3 has 15 residues. The CDR3: CASSPGQGEIYGYTF. CDR3 sequence (DNA): TGTGCCAGCTCCCCGGGGCAGGGGGAGATCTATGGCTACACCTTC.

V and J are TRBV7-6 and TRBJ2-2; 11 nucleotides match TRBD2. With V trimmed by 1 base and J by 6 bases, 4 bases remained unmatched. Germline V lookup: CDR1 SGHVS, CDR2 FNYEAQ. This CDR3 comprises 16 residues. This CDR3 reads CASSLGPLAGAGELFF. The CDR3 coding sequence is TGTGCCAGCAGCTTAGGACCACTAGCGGGAGCCGGGGAGCTGTTTTTT.

This clone was detected only once. V and J are TRBV10-3 and TRBJ2-5; 7 nucleotides align to TRBD2. Per the germline V gene, CDR1 is ENHRY and CDR2 is SYGVKD. The V segment lost 10 bases and the J segment 5 bases; nucleotides outside the gene matches: 13. The CDR3 runs to 14 residues. CDR3 residues: CATRDGRVEETQYF. The CDR3 nucleotides are TGTGCCACCCGGGATGGGAGGGTGGAGGAGACCCAGTACTTC.

This chain connects TRBV4-3 to TRBJ2-6, with a weak D call TRBD1 (6 bases). This CDR3 comprises 16 residues. The V and J ends lost 3 bases and 4 bases respectively, with 13 bases between them. Germline V gene data show CDR1 as LGHNA and CDR2 as YSLEER. CDR3 coding DNA: TGCGCCAGCAGCCAGGGGGCCCTTGGGGGGGCCAACGTCCTGACTTTC. This codes for CASSQGALGGANVLTF.

The rearrangement uses TRBV6-6 and TRBJ2-5; D gene ambiguous. Germline V gene lookup returns CDR1 MNHNY and CDR2 SVGAGI (reference sequence). This CDR3 is built from 14 residues. Trimming took 0 bases from V and 5 from J, leaving 10 bases between them. CDR3 DNA: TGTGCCAGCAGTTACTCGAAACTCGGGGAGACCCAGTACTTC. Residues: CASSYSKLGETQYF.

At least ten counts were recorded for this clone. V usage is TRBV7-2 and J usage is TRBJ2-7; the D gene is possibly TRBD2 (7 bases). Per germline, CDR1 SGHTA and CDR2 FQGNSA. V dropped 5 bases and J dropped 8 bases, with 19 bases sitting between them. The CDR3 runs 14 residues. Written as DNA, the CDR3 is TGTGCCAGCAGCACGAGGAGGGGGGGTGGCAAGCAGTACTTC. Translation: CASSTRRGGGKQYF.

The table lists this clone with a count of one. V is TRBV4-3 and J is TRBJ2-2, with D possibly matching TRBD2 (5 bases). From germline, CDR1 is LGHNA and CDR2 YSLEER. This CDR3 is 18 amino acids long. Trimming removed 0 bases from V and 5 bases from J, with 19 bases in between. CDR3 amino acids: CASSQEARHSGGTGELFF. CDR3 nucleotide sequence: TGCGCCAGCAGCCAAGAAGCGCGCCACAGTGGAGGAACCGGGGAGCTGTTTTTT.

The chain links TRBV6-5 to TRBJ2-3; D is ambiguous. Germline values: CDR1 MNHEY, CDR2 SVGAGI. With 0 bases removed from V and 6 bases from J, the gap between germline ends came to 10 bases. The CDR3 length is 14 residues. The CDR3 nucleotides are TGTGCCAGCAGTTACTCTGGCTCTCTGGATACGCAGTATTTT. Its translation: CASSYSGSLDTQYF.

The genes are TRBV28 and TRBJ1-2; D perhaps matches TRBD1 (5 bases). V dropped 5 bases and J dropped 2 bases, with 12 bases sitting between them. The CDR3 is made up of 14 amino acids. Germline loops: CDR1 MDHEN, CDR2 SYDVKM. Written as DNA, the CDR3 is TGTGCCAGCAGTCTGGAAGCAGGGAACTATGGCTACACCTTC. Translating it yields CASSLEAGNYGYTF.

This clone has a handful of counts. This rearrangement joins TRBV30 to TRBJ1-2; maybe TRBD1 (6 bases). V was trimmed by 7 bases and J by 8 bases, leaving 14 bases between them. Germline CDR1 and CDR2: GTSNPN and SVGIG (reference sequence). This CDR3 contains 11 residues. The CDR3 here is CALTHRDGYTF. CDR3 bases: TGTGCCTTAACTCACAGGGACGGCTACACCTTC. Complete variable domain (other parts from reference TRBV30 and TRBJ1-2): SQTIHQWPATLVQPVGSPLSLECTVEGTSNPNLYWYRQAAGRGLQLLFYSVGIGQISSEVPQNLSASRPQDRQFILSSKKLLLSDSGFYLCALTHRDGYTFGSGTRLTVV.

The chain uses TRBV2 and TRBJ2-7, with a possible D match to TRBD2 (5 bases). Trimming took 5 bases from V and 2 from J, leaving 7 bases between them. The V gene's germline CDR1 is SNHLY and CDR2 FYNNEI. The CDR3 covers 12 residues. The CDR3 DNA reads as TGTGCCAGCAGTCCGGGGACCTACGAGCAGTACTTC. Protein product: CASSPGTYEQYF.

V usage is TRBV25-1 and J usage is TRBJ1-3; the D gene is possibly TRBD1 (6 bases). Germline assignment: CDR1 MGHDK and CDR2 SYGVNS. V gave up 0 bases and J gave up 5 bases, with 11 bases separating them. This CDR3 comprises 15 residues. CDR3 region: CASSEYSGTRNTIYF. Written as DNA, the CDR3 is TGTGCCAGCAGTGAATATTCAGGGACACGAAACACCATATATTTT.

This chain connects TRBV19 to TRBJ2-7, with 7 bases lining up with TRBD2. The CDR3 has 14 amino acids. Germline-derived CDR1 and CDR2 are LNHDA and SQIVND (reference sequence). Trimming removed 6 bases from V and 1 base from J; junction bases left unmatched: 6. Written as DNA, the CDR3 is TGTGCCAGTAGCGCCGGGACTACTTCCTACGAGCAGTACTTC. This translates into CASSAGTTSYEQYF.

CDR3 coding DNA: TGCGCCAGCACCCCGATCGGGCGGACTACCGGGGGTGAGCAGTTCTTC. Its protein product is CASTPIGRTTGGEQFF. The rearrangement uses TRBV10-2 and TRBJ2-1; tentatively, D is TRBD2 (6 bases). The germline V gene has CDR1 WSHSY and CDR2 SAAADI. This CDR3 region has 16 residues. The V end was cut by 7 bases, the J end by 9 bases, with 25 bases between.

J is TRBJ1-1 and V is TRBV30, with unresolved D. The germline V and J ends were trimmed by 3 bases and 7 bases, with 9 bases remaining between them. The germline gives CDR1 GTSNPN, CDR2 SVGIG (reference sequence). This CDR3 spans 11 amino acids. Here the CDR3 reads CAWSPGFEAFF. The CDR3 nucleotides read TGTGCCTGGAGCCCCGGTTTTGAAGCTTTCTTT. Based on the CDR3 plus reference TRBV30 and TRBJ1-1, the full variable domain is SQTIHQWPATLVQPVGSPLSLECTVEGTSNPNLYWYRQAAGRGLQLLFYSVGIGQISSEVPQNLSASRPQDRQFILSSKKLLLSDSGFYLCAWSPGFEAFFGQGTRLTVV.

This clone was picked up one time. The chain links TRBV15 to TRBJ1-2; D gene ambiguous. The ends were cut back, 0 bases at V and 4 bases at J, with 9 bases in the middle. Per germline, CDR1 LNHNV and CDR2 YYDKDF (reference sequence). The CDR3 runs to 14 residues. The CDR3 nucleotides read TGTGCCACCAGCAGAGAGGCACGGAGCTATGGCTACACCTTC. It is translated as CATSREARSYGYTF.

The chain recombines TRBV18 with TRBJ2-7, with unresolved D. V lost 0 bases to trimming and J lost 3 bases, with 15 bases between them. From germline, CDR1 is KGHSH and CDR2 LQKENI. The CDR3 extends over 16 amino acids. CDR3 DNA sequence: TGTGCCAGCTCACCACCTTCCGGGTCAGCCTACTACGAGCAGTACTTC. This gives the protein CASSPPSGSAYYEQYF. Based on the CDR3 plus reference TRBV18 and TRBJ2-7, the full variable domain is NAGVMQNPRHLVRRRGQEARLRCSPMKGHSHVYWYRQLPEEGLKFMVYLQKENIIDESGMPKERFSAEFPKEGPSILRIQQVVRGDSAAYFCASSPPSGSAYYEQYFGPGTRLTVT.

The chain has TRBV6-5 and TRBJ2-3; 10 bases align to TRBD2. The CDR3 consists of 15 residues. CDR1 and CDR2 (germline): MNHEY, SVGAGI. V was pared by 6 bases and J by 3 bases, with 6 bases of the junction left unmatched. The CDR3 spells CASSQTSGITDTQYF. The CDR3 region has the DNA TGTGCCAGCAGCCAAACTAGCGGGATAACAGATACGCAGTATTTT.

The chain links TRBV11-3 to TRBJ2-7; unclear D gene. This CDR3 is 13 amino acids long. Germline V gene data show CDR1 as SGHNT and CDR2 as YENEEA. The ends were cut back, 2 bases at V and 2 bases at J, with 7 bases in the middle. In nucleotides, the CDR3 is TGTGCCAGCAGCTTAAACGGAGCCTACGAGCAGTACTTC. Translating it yields CASSLNGAYEQYF.

This chain uses TRBV7-9 with TRBJ2-7; 7 bases agree with TRBD1. V trimming: 4 bases; J trimming: 5 bases; junction bases outside the gene matches: 8. The CDR3 consists of 14 residues. Germline CDR1 is SEHNR and CDR2 is FQNEAQ (reference sequence). The CDR3 DNA reads TGTGCCAGCAGCTCTCTAACGACAGGGAACGAGCAGTACTTC. Protein: CASSSLTTGNEQYF.